Following are 19 T cell receptor beta chains from one sample sequenced in a study of glioma-infiltrating T cells after dendritic cell vaccination. Only in-frame clones appear in the TCRdb table, and some are missing; sequencing was by immunoSEQ multiplex PCR. The sample includes approximately 82,000 clones, over 85% seen only once; the top ten take approximately 3.2%. Source: blood, taken before dendritic cell vaccination. These receptors were collected from a human donor with glioblastoma.

The chain is built from TRBV14 and TRBJ2-5, with D unclear. Trimming stripped 5 bases from V and 7 bases from J, with 8 bases between. Germline V gene sequence: CDR1 SGHDN, CDR2 FVKESK. This CDR3 region has 11 residues. As DNA, the CDR3 is TGTGCCAGCAGCTCCAGTTGGACCCAGTACTTC. This translates into CASSSSWTQYF. The complete variable domain, with remaining parts taken from reference TRBV14 and TRBJ2-5, reads EAGVTQFPSHSVIEKGQTVTLRCDPISGHDNLYWYRRVMGKEIKFLLHFVKESKQDESGMPNNRFLAERTGGTYSTLKVQPAELEDSGVYFCASSSSWTQYFGPGTRLLVL.

The V call is TRBV6-5, the J call TRBJ1-2; a possible D gene is TRBD1 (6 bases). The CDR3 runs to 13 residues. The V gene's germline CDR1 is MNHEY and CDR2 SVGAGI. V was trimmed by 1 base and J by 8 bases, leaving 11 bases between them. The CDR3 sequence: CASSYLGARGYTF. DNA of the CDR3: TGTGCCAGCAGTTACTTGGGGGCGCGGGGCTACACCTTC.

This clone has only one observation. The chain has TRBV29-1 and TRBJ2-3; 9 nucleotides agree with TRBD2. Germline trimming cut 5 bases from V and 2 bases from J; bases unmatched to any gene: 8. Germline CDR1 SQVTM, CDR2 ANQGSEA. The CDR3 contains 15 residues. The CDR3 coding sequence is TGCAGCGTTCAAACCTCTAGCGGGACCACAGATACGCAGTATTTT. Its protein is CSVQTSSGTTDTQYF.

The chain couples TRBV5-1 to TRBJ2-6; possibly TRBD2 for D (7 bases). From germline, CDR1 is SGHRS and CDR2 YFSETQ. V lost 0 bases, J lost 1 base, and 14 bases lay in between. The CDR3 loop spans 18 amino acids. The CDR3 region has the DNA TGCGCCAGCAGCTTGGATGGGGGGGCAGGGTCTGGGGCCAACGTCCTGACTTTC. Its protein is CASSLDGGAGSGANVLTF.

This clone has a handful of counts. This chain connects TRBV5-1 to TRBJ2-3, with D possibly being TRBD1 (6 bases). Per germline, CDR1 SGHRS and CDR2 YFSETQ. Trimming pared 2 bases from V and 2 bases from J, leaving 9 bases between. There are 14 residues in the CDR3. The CDR3 sequence is CASSLGQNTDTQYF. The CDR3 nucleotides are TGCGCCAGCAGCTTAGGACAGAACACAGATACGCAGTATTTT.

The V gene is TRBV11-2, the J gene TRBJ1-3; tentatively, D is TRBD1 (6 bases). CDR3 size: 16 residues. Germline V gene lookup returns CDR1 SGHAT and CDR2 FQNNGV. Trimming removed 5 bases from V and 4 bases from J, with 18 bases in between. CDR3 bases: TGTGCCAGCAGCCTATTACAGGGTCCGCGCGGAAACACCATATATTTT. Its protein product is CASSLLQGPRGNTIYF.

The rearrangement links TRBV4-2 to TRBJ2-3; possibly TRBD2 for D (6 bases). There are 16 residues in the CDR3. Trimming removed 0 bases at V and 2 bases at J, with 12 bases between. Germline V gene data show CDR1 as LGHNA and CDR2 as YNFKEQ. The CDR3 loop is CASSQEQRAITDTQYF. The DNA of the CDR3 is TGTGCCAGCAGCCAAGAACAGCGGGCCATCACAGATACGCAGTATTTT.

The CDR3 region has the DNA TGCGCCAGCAAACAGGGGGCGCGGGGTGAAAAACTGTTTTTT. Its protein product is CASKQGARGEKLFF. J is TRBJ1-4 and V is TRBV4-1; the match to TRBD1 covers 9 bases. The CDR3 consists of 14 residues. The junction had 7 bases not matched to a gene; V was cut back by 7 bases and J by 7 bases. Germline V gene data show CDR1 as MGHRA and CDR2 as YSYEKL.

The CDR3: CASTEFTNYGYTF. For the CDR3, the DNA is TGTGCCAGCACGGAGTTTACTAACTATGGCTACACCTTC. V is TRBV2 and J is TRBJ1-2; D ambiguous. Per germline, CDR1 SNHLY and CDR2 FYNNEI. Trimming left V 7 bases short and J 0 bases short, with 9 bases between. The CDR3 covers 13 residues.

The chain links TRBV4-1 to TRBJ2-2; 8 bases are a match to TRBD2. The CDR3 spans 15 residues. V was pared by 0 bases and J by 7 bases, with 4 bases of the junction left unmatched. CDR1 is MGHRA, CDR2 YSYEKL, per germline. CDR3 sequence reads: CASSQDVSGGGELFF. Written as DNA, the CDR3 is TGCGCCAGCAGCCAAGATGTGAGCGGGGGCGGGGAGCTGTTTTTT.

This chain links TRBV29-1 with TRBJ2-7, with 8 bases aligning to TRBD1. J lost 3 bases, V lost 4 bases, and 2 bases had no gene match. This CDR3 contains 12 residues. Germline V gene data show CDR1 as SQVTM and CDR2 as ANQGSEA. The CDR3, as DNA: TGCAGCGTTGTTGGGACAGGCTACGAGCAGTACTTC. Amino acid sequence: CSVVGTGYEQYF.

V gene TRBV7-9 combines with J gene TRBJ2-3; 7 bases fit TRBD2. Germline assignment: CDR1 SEHNR and CDR2 FQNEAQ (reference sequence). The trim removed 2 bases at V and 2 bases at J, leaving 4 bases unmatched. There are 15 residues in the CDR3. The CDR3 DNA reads TGTGCCAGCAGCTTATCTAGCGGAACCACAGATACGCAGTATTTT. Protein product: CASSLSSGTTDTQYF. The whole variable domain, filled in from reference TRBV7-9 and TRBJ2-3, reads DTGVSQNPRHKITKRGQNVTFRCDPISEHNRLYWYRQTLGQGPEFLTYFQNEAQLEKSRLLSDRFSAERPKGSFSTLEIQRTEQGDSAMYLCASSLSSGTTDTQYFGPGTRLTVL.

The gene calls are TRBV5-1 and TRBJ1-1; TRBD1 aligns across 10 bases. The CDR3 spans 16 residues. Germline V CDR1 and CDR2: SGHRS, YFSETQ. The J segment lost 4 bases and the V segment lost 1 base, leaving 7 bases of the junction unmatched. The CDR3 coding sequence is TGCGCCAGCAGCTTGACCGGGACAGGGGTTTTCACTGAAGCTTTCTTT. Translation: CASSLTGTGVFTEAFF.

This rearrangement joins TRBV5-1 to TRBJ1-6; TRBD1 aligns across 7 bases. J gave up 7 bases and V 2 bases, and 3 bases lay outside the gene matches. The CDR3 is 14 amino acids. Germline V CDR1 and CDR2: SGHRS, YFSETQ. CDR3 sequence reads: CASSLAGGNSPLHF. The CDR3 coding sequence is TGCGCCAGCAGCTTAGCAGGGGGAAATTCACCCCTCCACTTT.

The chain links TRBV18 to TRBJ1-5, with 7 bases aligning to TRBD1. This CDR3 spans 14 amino acids. Per the germline V gene, CDR1 is KGHSH and CDR2 is LQKENI. Trimming took 3 bases from V and 4 from J; bases not matched to a gene: 3. This CDR3 reads CASSPGQSNQPQHF. In DNA, the CDR3 is TGTGCCAGCTCACCGGGACAGAGTAATCAGCCCCAGCATTTT.

The chain uses TRBV18 and TRBJ2-1, with D unresolved. In germline, CDR1 is KGHSH, CDR2 LQKENI. The V end lost 5 bases, the J end lost 5 bases, and 10 bases lay between the germline ends. The CDR3 runs to 13 residues. The DNA of the CDR3 is TGTGCCAGCTCATCCGGCCGGGACAATGAGCAGTTCTTC. Amino acids: CASSSGRDNEQFF.

The gene calls are TRBV7-8 and TRBJ2-1; maybe TRBD2 (6 bases). The V gene's germline CDR1 is SGHVS and CDR2 FQNEAQ. The CDR3 extends over 13 amino acids. V dropped 5 bases and J dropped 7 bases, with 12 bases sitting between them. Here the CDR3 DNA reads TGTGCCAGCAGCACGGGACTGGGGAATGAGCAGTTCTTC. This sequence encodes CASSTGLGNEQFF. The whole variable domain, remainder taken from reference TRBV7-8 and TRBJ2-1, is GAGVSQSPRYKVAKRGQDVALRCDPISGHVSLFWYQQALGQGPEFLTYFQNEAQLDKSGLPSDRFFAERPEGSVSTLKIQRTQQEDSAVYLCASSTGLGNEQFFGPGTRLTVL.

The rearrangement joins TRBV18 to TRBJ2-3; TRBD2 is a possible D gene (6 bases). V was pared by 3 bases and J by 0 bases, with 13 bases between. CDR1 and CDR2 (germline): KGHSH, LQKENI. The CDR3 is 16 residues long. The CDR3 DNA reads TGTGCCAGCTCACCCCAATGGGCGGGAAGCACAGATACGCAGTATTTT. Protein product: CASSPQWAGSTDTQYF. Full variable domain (missing parts from reference TRBV18 and TRBJ2-3): NAGVMQNPRHLVRRRGQEARLRCSPMKGHSHVYWYRQLPEEGLKFMVYLQKENIIDESGMPKERFSAEFPKEGPSILRIQQVVRGDSAAYFCASSPQWAGSTDTQYFGPGTRLTVL.

The chain employs TRBV6-1 and TRBJ2-7; 11 positions match TRBD2. Trimming cost V 1 base and J 2 bases; bases outside gene matches: 1. The CDR3 has 15 residues. Germline V gene sequence: CDR1 MNHNS, CDR2 SASEGT. The CDR3 DNA is TGTGCCAGCAGTGAAGTGGGACTAGCGGCCTACGAGCAGTACTTC. Translating it yields CASSEVGLAAYEQYF.